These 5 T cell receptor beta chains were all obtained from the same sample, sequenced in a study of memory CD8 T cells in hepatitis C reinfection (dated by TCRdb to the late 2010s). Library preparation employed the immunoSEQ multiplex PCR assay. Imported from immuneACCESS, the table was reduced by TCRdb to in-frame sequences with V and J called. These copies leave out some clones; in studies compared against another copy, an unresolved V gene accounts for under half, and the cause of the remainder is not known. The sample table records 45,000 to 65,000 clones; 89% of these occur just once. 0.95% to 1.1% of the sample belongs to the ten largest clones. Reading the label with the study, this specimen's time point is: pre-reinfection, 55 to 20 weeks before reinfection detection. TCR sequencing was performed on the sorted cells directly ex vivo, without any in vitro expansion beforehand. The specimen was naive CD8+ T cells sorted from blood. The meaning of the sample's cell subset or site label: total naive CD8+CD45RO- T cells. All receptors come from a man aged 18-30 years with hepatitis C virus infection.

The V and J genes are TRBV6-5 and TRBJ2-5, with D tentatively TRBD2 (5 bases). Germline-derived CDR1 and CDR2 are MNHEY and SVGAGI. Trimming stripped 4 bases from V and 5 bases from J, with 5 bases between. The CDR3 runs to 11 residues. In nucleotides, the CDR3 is TGTGCCAGCAGTTCGGGGGAGACCCAGTACTTC. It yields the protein CASSSGETQYF.

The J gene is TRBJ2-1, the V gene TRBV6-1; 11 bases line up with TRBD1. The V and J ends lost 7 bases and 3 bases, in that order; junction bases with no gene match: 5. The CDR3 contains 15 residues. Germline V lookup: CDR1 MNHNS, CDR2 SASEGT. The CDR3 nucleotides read TGTGCCAGCACTCCGGACAGGGGGCTCTACAATGAGCAGTTCTTC. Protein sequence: CASTPDRGLYNEQFF.

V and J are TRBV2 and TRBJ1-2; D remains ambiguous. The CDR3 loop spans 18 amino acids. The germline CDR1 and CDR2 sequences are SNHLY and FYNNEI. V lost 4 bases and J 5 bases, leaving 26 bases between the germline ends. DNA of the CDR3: TGTGCCAGCAGTGGGGTGTCGGATGAGCAGAGCGTTCAATATGGCTACACCTTC. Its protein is CASSGVSDEQSVQYGYTF. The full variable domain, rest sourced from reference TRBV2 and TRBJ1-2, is EPEVTQTPSHQVTQMGQEVILRCVPISNHLYFYWYRQILGQKVEFLVSFYNNEISEKSEIFDDQFSVERPDGSNFTLKIRSTKLEDSAMYFCASSGVSDEQSVQYGYTFGSGTRLTVV.

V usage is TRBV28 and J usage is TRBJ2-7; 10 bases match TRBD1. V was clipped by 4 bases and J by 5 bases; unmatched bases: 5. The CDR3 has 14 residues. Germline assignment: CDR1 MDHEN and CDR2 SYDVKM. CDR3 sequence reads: CASSSGTGVHEQYF. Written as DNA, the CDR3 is TGTGCCAGCAGTTCCGGGACAGGGGTCCACGAGCAGTACTTC.

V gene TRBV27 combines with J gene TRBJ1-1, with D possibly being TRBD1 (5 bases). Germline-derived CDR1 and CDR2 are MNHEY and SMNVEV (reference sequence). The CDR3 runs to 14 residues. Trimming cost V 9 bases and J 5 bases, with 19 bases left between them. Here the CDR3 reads CASLAGPQGTEAFF. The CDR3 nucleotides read TGTGCCAGTCTAGCGGGTCCCCAGGGAACTGAAGCTTTCTTT.